One T cell receptor (beta chain) is described in this entry. What this receptor recognizes is not known. The input lacks base qualities; no much larger clone sits a single base away. TCR CDR3 regions were amplified from genomic DNA by multiplex PCR using the deep immunoSEQ assay. Genomic DNA extracted from each cell subset was distributed evenly over all wells of several immunoSEQ 96-well plates, and each plate served as one replicate. For sorted subsets, 200 to 250 ng genomic DNA, equal to 25,000 to 35,000 T cell genomes, was loaded into each replicate PCR. Purified libraries were quantified with a Qubit 3.0 fluorometer, sized on a Bioanalyzer 2100, and re-quantified with the KAPA Library Quantification kit. Every immunoSEQ 96-well plate was sequenced on a dedicated single-read 150-cycle Illumina NextSeq 550 flow cell. Processing in the source paper ran as follows. Because the immunoSEQ output included only junctional sequences and no quality scores, the filtering could not be the same as the filtering used for full-length reads. Sequences were annotated with PyIR, a Python wrapper for IgBLAST v1.9, using IMGT germline references to assign V/J genes and CDR3. Reads with weak V/J assignments (E-value above 1e-6), missing CDR3, stop codons, out-of-frame junctions, or ambiguous translated residues were removed. V3J clonotypes were defined by identical inferred V gene, J gene, and CDR3 amino acid sequence. Percentage overlap between repertoires was computed as shared unique clonotypes divided by the size of the smaller repertoire. Repertoire richness was assessed with RTK rarefaction, the Chao1 estimator, and Recon v2.1 estimates of unobserved clonotypes. Generation probabilities for all TCRbeta clonotypes obtained by the gDNA method from several donors were computed using OLGA. The table comes from immuneACCESS by way of TCRdb, which keeps in-frame sequences with V and J called. Part of the clones is missing from these tables; in studies checked, under half for an unresolved V gene and the rest for unknown reasons. The V and J calls and clone size come from that table; D and trimming were worked out from the DNA. The sample includes 330,000 or so clones, with approximately 79% observed a single time. Clones ranked in the top ten supply 10% of the sample.

This specimen belongs to a study of shared clonotypes between healthy human individuals (dated by TCRdb to the early 2020s). General notes on the study: Two women and a few men aged 18 to 49 years were included in the cohort. For each donor, CD4 naive and CD4 memory were each run on three plates, CD8 naive on two plates, and CD8 memory on one plate. Libraries were prepared and TCR repertoires were sequenced by different laboratories using diverse techniques, in order to increase sequencing depth and limit assay-specific biases. The study deeply sequenced blood TCR repertoires of several healthy adults to estimate repertoire size and the extent of clonotype sharing between individuals. Between about 0.94 and 8.9 billion PBMCs per donor were obtained by leukapheresis. Here is what the overall study found, with its caveats: Rarefaction of sorted-subset datasets indicated incomplete sequencing despite the large sequencing depth. The genetic and exposure-history diversity represented was limited by the small number of donors. Estimated clonotype richness was generally larger for naive than for memory subsets. Sampling was restricted to blood, and TCR repertoires in tissues likely differ from the TCR repertoires found in blood. Compared with non-shared clonotypes, clonotypes shared by all four sorted-subset donors had higher generation probabilities. Pairwise subsampling indicated that sequencing depth was expected to affect the degree of clonotype sharing among donors. Roughly 5.2% of naive CD4, around 3.5% of naive CD8, approximately 2% of memory CD4, and approximately 0.39% of memory CD8 clonotypes were shared across a few donors.

The donors were healthy, HIV-negative adults who had no recently reported acute infections or vaccinations. Every donor was a Caucasian adult residing in Nashville, Tennessee, USA. CD4+ T cells were enriched by magnetic negative selection, after which naive cells were positively selected on CD45RA and the negative fraction was taken as the memory subset. After blood collection by leukapheresis, PBMCs were isolated using Ficoll-Histopaque density gradient centrifugation and then cryopreserved in the vapor phase of liquid nitrogen. Analytical flow cytometry was used to check the purity and quantity of each magnetically sorted T cell population. Genomic DNA was isolated from each sorted fraction and quantified by UV absorbance on a Nanodrop 2000c. The CDR3 starts with the cysteine, ends with the phenylalanine, and has 14 residues. Only CDR3 DNA remains: 42 bases, in frame from the first base. CDR1 is given as KGHSH and CDR2 as LQKENI, both from the germline V gene. Trimming removed 4 bases from V and 5 bases from J, leaving 15 bases between the germline ends.

The rearranged chain carries TRBV18 and TRBJ2-7, with a weak D call of TRBD1 (5 bases match). Input material: memory CD4+ T cells sorted from blood. The cell subset or site tag for this specimen amounts to: CD45RA-negative fraction. The TCR originated in a man aged 30-40 years in good health. The DNA reads TGTGCCAGCTCACGGGGCTCATTTAAAGACGAGCAGTACTTC. It translates to CASSRGSFKDEQYF.